This T cell receptor (beta chain) comes out of a study of blood T cell repertoires in COVID-19. Study context: Researchers got acute and convalescent COVID-19 samples from the United States, Italy and Spain.

Assay: immunoSEQ multiplex PCR; the TCRdb copy retains only in-frame clones and omits some. This table has about 57,000 clones, around 80% appearing once. The CDR3 sequence is 12 residues long. This clonotype originated in an older woman with acute or convalescent COVID-19. The sequenced sample consisted of peripheral blood. V is TRBV1 and J is TRBJ1-1. TRBV1 is assigned pseudogene status. This chain's CDR3 is CTSSQGAGNAFF. Here the CDR3 DNA reads TGCACCAGCAGCCAGGGCGCGGGCAACGCTTTCTTT.